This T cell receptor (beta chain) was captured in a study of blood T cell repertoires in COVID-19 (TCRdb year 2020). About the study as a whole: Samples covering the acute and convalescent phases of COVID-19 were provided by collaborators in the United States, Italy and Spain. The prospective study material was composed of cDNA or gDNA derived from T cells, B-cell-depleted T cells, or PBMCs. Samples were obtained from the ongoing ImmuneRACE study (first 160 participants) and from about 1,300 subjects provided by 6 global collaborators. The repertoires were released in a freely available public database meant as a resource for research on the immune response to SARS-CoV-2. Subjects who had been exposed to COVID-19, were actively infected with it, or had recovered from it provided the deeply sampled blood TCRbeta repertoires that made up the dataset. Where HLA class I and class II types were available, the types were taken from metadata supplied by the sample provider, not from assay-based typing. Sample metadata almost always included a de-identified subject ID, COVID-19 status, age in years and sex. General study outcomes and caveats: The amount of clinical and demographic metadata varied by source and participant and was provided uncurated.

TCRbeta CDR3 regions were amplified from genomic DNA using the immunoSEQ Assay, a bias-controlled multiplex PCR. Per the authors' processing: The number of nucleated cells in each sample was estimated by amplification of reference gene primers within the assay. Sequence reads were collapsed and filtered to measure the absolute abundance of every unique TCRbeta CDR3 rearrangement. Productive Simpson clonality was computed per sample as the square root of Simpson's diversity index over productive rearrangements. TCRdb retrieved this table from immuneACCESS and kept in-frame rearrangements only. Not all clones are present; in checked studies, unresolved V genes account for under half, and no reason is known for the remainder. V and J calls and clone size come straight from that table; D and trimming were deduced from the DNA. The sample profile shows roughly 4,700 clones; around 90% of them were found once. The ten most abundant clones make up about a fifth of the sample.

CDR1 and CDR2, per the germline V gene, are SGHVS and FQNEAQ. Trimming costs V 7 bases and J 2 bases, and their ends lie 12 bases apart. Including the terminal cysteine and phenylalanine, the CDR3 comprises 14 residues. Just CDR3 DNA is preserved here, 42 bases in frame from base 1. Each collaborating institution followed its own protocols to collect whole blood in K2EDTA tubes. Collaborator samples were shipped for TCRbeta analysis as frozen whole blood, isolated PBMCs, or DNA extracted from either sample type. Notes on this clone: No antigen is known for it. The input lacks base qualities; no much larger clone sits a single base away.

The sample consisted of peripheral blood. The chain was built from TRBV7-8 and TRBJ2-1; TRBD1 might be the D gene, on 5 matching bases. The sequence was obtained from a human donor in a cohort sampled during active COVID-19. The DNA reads TGTGCCAGCAAGGCAGGGTTACCCTACAATGAGCAGTTCTTC. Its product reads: CASKAGLPYNEQFF.